This section outlines one T cell receptor beta chain sequence together with its context. This CDR3 is built from 11 residues. Germline V lookup: CDR1 SNHLY, CDR2 FYNNEI. The data were obtained in a study of monozygotic twins with inflammatory bowel disease. Via template switching, UMIs carrying a 6-nucleotide sample barcode were introduced. For each CDR3 protein, TCRdb gives one entry from its re-call of the 5' RACE reads, without DNA. Its clone listing holds 150,000 to 200,000 distinct CDR3 sequences. Sequencing was performed on blood. The genes are TRBV2 and TRBJ2-1. This clonotype originated in a human donor with ulcerative colitis or Crohn's disease, or a healthy co-twin of an affected twin (not recorded which). CDR3 amino acids: CASKGNNEQFF.